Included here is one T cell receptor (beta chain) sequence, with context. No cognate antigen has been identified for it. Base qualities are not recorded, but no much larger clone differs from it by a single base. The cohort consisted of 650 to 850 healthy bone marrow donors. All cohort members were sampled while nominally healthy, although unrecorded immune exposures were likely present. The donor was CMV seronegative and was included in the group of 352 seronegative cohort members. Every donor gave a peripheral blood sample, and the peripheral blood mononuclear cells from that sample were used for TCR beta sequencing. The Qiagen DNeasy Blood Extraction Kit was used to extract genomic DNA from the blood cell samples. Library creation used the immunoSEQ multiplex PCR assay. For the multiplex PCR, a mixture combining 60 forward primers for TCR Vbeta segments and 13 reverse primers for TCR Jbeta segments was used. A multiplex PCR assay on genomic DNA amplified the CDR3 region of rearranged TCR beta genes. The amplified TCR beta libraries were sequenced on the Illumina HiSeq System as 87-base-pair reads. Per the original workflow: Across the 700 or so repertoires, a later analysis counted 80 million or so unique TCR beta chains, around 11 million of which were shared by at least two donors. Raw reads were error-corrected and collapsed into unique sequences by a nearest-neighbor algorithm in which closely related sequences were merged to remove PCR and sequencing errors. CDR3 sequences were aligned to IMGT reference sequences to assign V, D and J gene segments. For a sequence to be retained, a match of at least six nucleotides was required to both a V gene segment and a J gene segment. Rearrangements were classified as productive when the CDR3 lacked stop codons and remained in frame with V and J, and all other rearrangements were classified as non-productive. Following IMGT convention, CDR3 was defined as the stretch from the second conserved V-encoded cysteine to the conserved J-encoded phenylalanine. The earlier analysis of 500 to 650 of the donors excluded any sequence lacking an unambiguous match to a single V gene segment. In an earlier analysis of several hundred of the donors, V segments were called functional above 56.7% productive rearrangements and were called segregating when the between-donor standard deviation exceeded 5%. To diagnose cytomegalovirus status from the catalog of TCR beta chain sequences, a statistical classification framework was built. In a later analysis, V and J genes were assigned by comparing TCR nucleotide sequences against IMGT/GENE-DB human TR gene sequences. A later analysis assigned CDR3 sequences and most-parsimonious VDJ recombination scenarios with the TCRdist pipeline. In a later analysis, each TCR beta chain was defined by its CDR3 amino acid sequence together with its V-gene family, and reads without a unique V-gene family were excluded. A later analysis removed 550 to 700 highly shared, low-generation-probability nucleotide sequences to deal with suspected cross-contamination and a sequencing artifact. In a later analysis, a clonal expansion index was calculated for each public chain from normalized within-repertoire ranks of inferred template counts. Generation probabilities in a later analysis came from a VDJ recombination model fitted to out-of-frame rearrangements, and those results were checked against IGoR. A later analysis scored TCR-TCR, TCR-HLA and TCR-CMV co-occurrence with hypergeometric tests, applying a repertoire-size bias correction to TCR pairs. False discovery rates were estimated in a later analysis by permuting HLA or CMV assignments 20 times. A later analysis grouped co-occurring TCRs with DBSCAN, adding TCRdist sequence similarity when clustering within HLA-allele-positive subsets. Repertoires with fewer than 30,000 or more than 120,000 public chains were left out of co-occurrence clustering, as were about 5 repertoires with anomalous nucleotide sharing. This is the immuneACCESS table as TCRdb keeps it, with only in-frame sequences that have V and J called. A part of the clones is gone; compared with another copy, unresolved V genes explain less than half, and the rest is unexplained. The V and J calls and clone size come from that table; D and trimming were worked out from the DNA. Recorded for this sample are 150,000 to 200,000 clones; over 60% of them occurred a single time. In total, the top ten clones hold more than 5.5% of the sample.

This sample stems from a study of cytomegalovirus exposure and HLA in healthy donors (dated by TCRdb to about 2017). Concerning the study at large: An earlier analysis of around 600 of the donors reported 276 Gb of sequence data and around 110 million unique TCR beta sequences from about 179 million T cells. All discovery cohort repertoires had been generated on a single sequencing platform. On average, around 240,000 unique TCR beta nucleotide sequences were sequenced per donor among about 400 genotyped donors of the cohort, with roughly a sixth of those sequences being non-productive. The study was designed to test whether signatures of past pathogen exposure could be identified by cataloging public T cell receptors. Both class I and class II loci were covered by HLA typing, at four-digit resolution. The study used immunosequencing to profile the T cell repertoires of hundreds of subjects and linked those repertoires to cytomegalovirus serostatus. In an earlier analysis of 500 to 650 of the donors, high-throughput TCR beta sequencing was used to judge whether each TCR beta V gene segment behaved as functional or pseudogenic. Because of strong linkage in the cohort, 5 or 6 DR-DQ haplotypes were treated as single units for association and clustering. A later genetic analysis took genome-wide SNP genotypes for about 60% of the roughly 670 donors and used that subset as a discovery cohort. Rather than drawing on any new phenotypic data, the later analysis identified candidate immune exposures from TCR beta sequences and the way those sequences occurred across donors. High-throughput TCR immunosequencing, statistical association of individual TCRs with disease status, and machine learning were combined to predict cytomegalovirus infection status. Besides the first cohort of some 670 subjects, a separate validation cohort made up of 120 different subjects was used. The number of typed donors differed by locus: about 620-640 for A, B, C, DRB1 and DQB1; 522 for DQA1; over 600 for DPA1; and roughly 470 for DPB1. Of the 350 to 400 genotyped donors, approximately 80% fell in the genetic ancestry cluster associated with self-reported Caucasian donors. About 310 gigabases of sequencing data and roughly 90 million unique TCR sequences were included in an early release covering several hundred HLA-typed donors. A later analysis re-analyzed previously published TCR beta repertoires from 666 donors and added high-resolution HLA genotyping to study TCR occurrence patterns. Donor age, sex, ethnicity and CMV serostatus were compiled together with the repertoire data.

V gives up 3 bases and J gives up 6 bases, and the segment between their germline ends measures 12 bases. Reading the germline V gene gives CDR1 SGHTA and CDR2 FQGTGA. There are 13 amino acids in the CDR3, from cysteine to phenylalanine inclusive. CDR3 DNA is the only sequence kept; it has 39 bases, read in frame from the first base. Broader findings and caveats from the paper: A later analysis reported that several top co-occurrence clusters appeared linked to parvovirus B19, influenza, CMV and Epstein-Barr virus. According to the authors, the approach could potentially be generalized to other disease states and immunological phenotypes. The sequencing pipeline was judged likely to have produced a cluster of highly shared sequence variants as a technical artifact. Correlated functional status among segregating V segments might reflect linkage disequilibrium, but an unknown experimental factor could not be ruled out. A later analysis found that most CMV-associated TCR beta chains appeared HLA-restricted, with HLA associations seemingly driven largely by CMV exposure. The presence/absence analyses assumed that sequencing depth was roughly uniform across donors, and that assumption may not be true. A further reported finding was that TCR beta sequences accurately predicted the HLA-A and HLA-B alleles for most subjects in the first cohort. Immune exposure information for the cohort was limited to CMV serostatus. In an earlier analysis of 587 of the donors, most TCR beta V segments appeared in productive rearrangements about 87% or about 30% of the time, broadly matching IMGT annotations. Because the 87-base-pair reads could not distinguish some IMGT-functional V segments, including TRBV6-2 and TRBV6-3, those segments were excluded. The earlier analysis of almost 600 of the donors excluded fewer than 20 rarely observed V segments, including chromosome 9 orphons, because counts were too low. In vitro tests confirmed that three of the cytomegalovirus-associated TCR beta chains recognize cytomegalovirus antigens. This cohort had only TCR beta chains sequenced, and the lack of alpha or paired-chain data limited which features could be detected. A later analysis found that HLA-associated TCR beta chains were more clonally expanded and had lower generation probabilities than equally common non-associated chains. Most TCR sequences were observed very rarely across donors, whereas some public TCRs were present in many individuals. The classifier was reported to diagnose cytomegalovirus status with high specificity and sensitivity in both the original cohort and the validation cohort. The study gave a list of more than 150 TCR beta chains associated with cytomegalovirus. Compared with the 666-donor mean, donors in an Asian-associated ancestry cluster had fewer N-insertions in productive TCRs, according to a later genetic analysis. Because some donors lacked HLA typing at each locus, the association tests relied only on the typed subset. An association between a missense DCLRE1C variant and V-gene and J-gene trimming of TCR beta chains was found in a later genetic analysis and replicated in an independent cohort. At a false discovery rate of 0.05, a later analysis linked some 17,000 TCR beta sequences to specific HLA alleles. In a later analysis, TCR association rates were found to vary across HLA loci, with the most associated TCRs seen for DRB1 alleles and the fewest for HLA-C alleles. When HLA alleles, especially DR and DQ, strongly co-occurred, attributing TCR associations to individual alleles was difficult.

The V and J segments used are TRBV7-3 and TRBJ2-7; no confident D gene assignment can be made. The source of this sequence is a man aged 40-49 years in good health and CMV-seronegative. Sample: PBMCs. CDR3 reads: CASSFQSPGEQYF. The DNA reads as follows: TGTGCCAGCAGCTTTCAATCCCCGGGCGAGCAGTACTTC.